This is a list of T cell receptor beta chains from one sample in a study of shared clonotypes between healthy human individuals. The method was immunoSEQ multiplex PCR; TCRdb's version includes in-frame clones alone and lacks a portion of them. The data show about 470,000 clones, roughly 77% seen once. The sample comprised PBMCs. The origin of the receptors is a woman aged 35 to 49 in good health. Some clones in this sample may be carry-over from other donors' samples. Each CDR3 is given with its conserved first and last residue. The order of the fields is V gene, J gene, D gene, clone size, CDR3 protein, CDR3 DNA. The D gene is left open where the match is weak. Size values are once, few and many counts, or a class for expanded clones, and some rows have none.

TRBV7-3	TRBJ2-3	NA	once	CASSLMPSADTQYF	TGTGCCAGCAGCTTAATGCCTAGCGCAGATACGCAGTATTTT
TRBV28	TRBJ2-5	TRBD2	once	CASSPQTSGRWLGREETQYF	TGTGCCAGCAGTCCCCAGACTAGCGGGAGGTGGTTGGGGAGGGAAGAGACCCAGTACTTC
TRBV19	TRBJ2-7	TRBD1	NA	CASSIDASGGEYEQYF	TGTGCCAGTAGTATAGATGCTTCAGGGGGCGAATACGAGCAGTACTTC
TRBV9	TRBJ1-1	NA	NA	CASSAGLLGAEAFF	TGTGCCAGCAGCGCGGGTCTCCTCGGGGCTGAAGCTTTCTTT
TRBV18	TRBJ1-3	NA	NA	CASYSGTGAYTIYF	TGTGCCAGCTACTCCGGGACTGGGGCGTACACCATATATTTT
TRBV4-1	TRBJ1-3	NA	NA	CASSHNVAASGNTIYF	TGCGCCAGCAGCCACAACGTCGCGGCCTCTGGAAACACCATATATTTT
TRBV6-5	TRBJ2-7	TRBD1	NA	CASSYGTGAKYEQYF	TGTGCCAGCAGTTACGGGACAGGGGCGAAATACGAGCAGTACTTC
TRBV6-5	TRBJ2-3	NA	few	CASRRTTSTDTQYF	TGTGCCAGCAGGAGGACAACGAGCACAGATACGCAGTATTTT
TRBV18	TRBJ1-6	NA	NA	CASSPGGGAPLHF	TGTGCCAGCTCACCTGGAGGCGGCGCACCCCTCCACTTT
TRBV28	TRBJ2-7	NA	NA	CASSTRQAYEQYF	TGTGCCAGCAGTACTCGACAGGCCTACGAGCAGTACTTC
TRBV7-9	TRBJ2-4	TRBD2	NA	CASSPPGLAGLAKNIQYF	TGTGCCAGCAGCCCACCGGGACTAGCGGGCCTAGCCAAAAACATTCAGTACTTC
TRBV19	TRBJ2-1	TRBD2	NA	CASSTASSGSFVNEQFF	TGTGCCAGTAGTACCGCTTCTAGCGGGAGTTTTGTAAATGAGCAGTTCTTC
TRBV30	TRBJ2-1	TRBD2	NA	CAWNPGLEYNEQFF	TGTGCCTGGAACCCAGGACTAGAGTACAATGAGCAGTTCTTC
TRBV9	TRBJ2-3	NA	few	CASSVDPVTDTQYF	TGTGCCAGCAGCGTAGACCCGGTCACAGATACGCAGTATTTT
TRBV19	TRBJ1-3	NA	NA	CASSINADRWLLYF	TGTGCCAGTAGTATAAACGCTGATCGTTGGCTTTTGTATTTT
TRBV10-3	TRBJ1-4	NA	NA	CAISDSRQAVNEKLFF	TGTGCCATCAGTGATTCCCGACAGGCCGTCAATGAAAAACTGTTTTTT
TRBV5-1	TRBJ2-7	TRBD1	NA	CASSPDGTGDRKQYF	TGCGCCAGCAGCCCCGACGGGACAGGGGACAGAAAGCAGTACTTC
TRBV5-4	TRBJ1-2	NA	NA	CASSLGSGLESGYTF	TGTGCCAGCAGCTTGGGTAGCGGGTTGGAGAGTGGCTACACCTTC
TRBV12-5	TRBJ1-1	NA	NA	CASGLARLKGDTEAFF	TGTGCTAGTGGTTTGGCCCGGCTTAAGGGGGACACTGAAGCTTTCTTT
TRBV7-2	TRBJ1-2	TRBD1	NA	CASSSGQGYGYTF	TGTGCCAGCAGCTCAGGACAGGGGTATGGCTACACCTTC
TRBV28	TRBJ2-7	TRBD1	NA	CASSLYLATDRALSYEQYF	TGTGCCAGCAGTTTATACCTTGCGACGGACAGGGCCCTCTCCTACGAGCAGTACTTC
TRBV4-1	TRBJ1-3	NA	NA	CASSSSTSSSGNTIYF	TGCGCCAGCAGCTCAAGTACGTCGAGCTCTGGAAACACCATATATTTT
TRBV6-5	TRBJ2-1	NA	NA	CASSYSILGIDEQFF	TGTGCCAGCAGTTACTCGATTTTAGGGATCGATGAGCAGTTCTTC
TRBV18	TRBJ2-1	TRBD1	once	CASSVLQGAYEQFF	TGTGCCAGCTCAGTTCTACAGGGGGCGTATGAGCAGTTCTTC
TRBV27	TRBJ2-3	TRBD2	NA	CASSLLAGEFTQYF	TGTGCCAGCAGTTTATTGGCGGGAGAGTTTACGCAGTATTTT
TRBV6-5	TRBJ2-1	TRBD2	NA	CASSYSAGGPNEQFF	TGTGCCAGCAGTTACTCAGCGGGAGGGCCCAATGAGCAGTTCTTC
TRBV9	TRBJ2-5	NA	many	CASSVGTRRWETQYF	TGTGCCAGCAGCGTAGGAACACGGAGGTGGGAGACCCAGTACTTC
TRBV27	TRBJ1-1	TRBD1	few	CASSYRGQNTEAFF	TGTGCCAGCAGTTACAGGGGGCAGAACACTGAAGCTTTCTTT
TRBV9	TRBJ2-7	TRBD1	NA	CASSVRDRAAYEQYF	TGTGCCAGCAGCGTCCGGGACAGGGCCGCCTACGAGCAGTACTTC
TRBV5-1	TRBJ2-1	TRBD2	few	CASSLRLAGHNEQFF	TGCGCCAGCAGCTTGCGACTAGCGGGACACAATGAGCAGTTCTTC
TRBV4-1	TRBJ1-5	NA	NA	CASSSETAAGPQHF	TGCGCCAGCAGCTCTGAAACAGCGGCCGGGCCCCAGCATTTT
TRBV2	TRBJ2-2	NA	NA	CASFGVDRELFF	TGTGCCAGCTTCGGTGTGGACAGGGAGCTGTTTTTT
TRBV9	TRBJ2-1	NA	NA	CASSPQTPGYNEQFF	TGTGCCAGCAGCCCACAGACCCCAGGGTACAATGAGCAGTTCTTC
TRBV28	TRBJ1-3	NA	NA	CASGRVGGSGNTIYF	TGTGCCAGCGGGAGGGTCGGCGGCTCTGGAAACACCATATATTTT
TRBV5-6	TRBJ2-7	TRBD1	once	CASSFWGQGEAYEQYF	TGTGCCAGCAGCTTCTGGGGACAGGGCGAAGCCTACGAGCAGTACTTC
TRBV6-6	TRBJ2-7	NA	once	CASSPVGRESLYEQYF	TGTGCCAGCAGCCCTGTAGGCCGGGAGTCTCTCTACGAGCAGTACTTC
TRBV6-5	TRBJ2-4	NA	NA	CASSSAGNADKNIQYF	TGTGCCAGCAGTTCAGCAGGGAACGCCGACAAAAACATTCAGTACTTC
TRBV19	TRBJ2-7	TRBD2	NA	CASKTSGDSYEQYF	TGTGCCAGTAAAACAAGCGGGGACTCCTACGAGCAGTACTTC
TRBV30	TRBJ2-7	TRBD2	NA	CAWSPGLALHEQYF	TGTGCCTGGAGCCCGGGACTAGCGTTGCACGAGCAGTACTTC
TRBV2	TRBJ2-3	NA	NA	CASSIADTQYF	TGTGCCAGCAGTATAGCAGATACGCAGTATTTT
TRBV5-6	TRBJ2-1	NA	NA	CASSEGDEQFF	TGTGCCAGCAGCGAAGGTGATGAGCAGTTCTTC
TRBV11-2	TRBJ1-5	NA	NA	CASSIRGDQPQHF	TGTGCCAGCAGCATAAGGGGTGATCAGCCCCAGCATTTT
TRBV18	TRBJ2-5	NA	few	CASSFSIQETQYF	TGTGCCAGCTCCTTCTCAATCCAAGAGACCCAGTACTTC
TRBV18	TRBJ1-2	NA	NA	CASSPQENYGYTF	TGTGCCAGCTCACCACAGGAGAACTATGGCTACACCTTC
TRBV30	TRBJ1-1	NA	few	CAWKRMTEAFF	TGTGCCTGGAAGCGGATGACTGAAGCTTTCTTT
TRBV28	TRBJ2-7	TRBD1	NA	CASSPGDRAGSEQYF	TGTGCCAGCAGTCCCGGGGACAGGGCGGGAAGCGAGCAGTACTTC
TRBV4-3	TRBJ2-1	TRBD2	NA	CASSQRLAGGPGLGNEQFF	TGCGCCAGCAGCCAAAGACTAGCGGGAGGGCCGGGTCTGGGCAATGAGCAGTTCTTC
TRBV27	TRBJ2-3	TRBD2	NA	CATLKSGRSDTQYF	TGTGCCACCTTGAAAAGCGGGAGGTCAGATACGCAGTATTTT
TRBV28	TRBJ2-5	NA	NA	CASSLSYLQETQYF	TGTGCCAGCAGTTTATCCTACCTCCAAGAGACCCAGTACTTC
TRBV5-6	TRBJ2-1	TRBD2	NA	CASSLRTSVVFNEQFF	TGTGCCAGCAGCCTAAGGACTAGCGTTGTTTTTAATGAGCAGTTCTTC
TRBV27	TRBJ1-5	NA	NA	CASSLSQGRNQPQHF	TGTGCCAGCAGTTTAAGTCAGGGGAGGAATCAGCCCCAGCATTTT
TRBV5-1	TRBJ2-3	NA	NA	CASSPPDSTDTQYF	TGCGCCAGCAGCCCCCCGGATTCCACAGATACGCAGTATTTT
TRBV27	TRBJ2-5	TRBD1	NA	CASRRSTGAVETQYF	TGTGCCAGCCGACGTTCGACAGGGGCGGTGGAGACCCAGTACTTC
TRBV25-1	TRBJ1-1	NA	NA	CASSEPSGPTEAFF	TGTGCCAGCAGTGAACCATCAGGGCCCACTGAAGCTTTCTTT
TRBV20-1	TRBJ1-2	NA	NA	CSAPQPYGYTF	TGCAGTGCCCCCCAGCCATATGGCTACACCTTC
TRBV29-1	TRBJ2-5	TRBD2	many	CSVVTSGGETQYF	TGCAGCGTTGTGACTAGCGGAGGAGAGACCCAGTACTTC
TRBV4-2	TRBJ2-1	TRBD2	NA	CASSRRRTSGHNEQFF	TGTGCCAGCAGCCGCCGACGGACTAGCGGCCACAATGAGCAGTTCTTC
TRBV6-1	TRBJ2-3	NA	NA	CASSEALLSDTQYF	TGTGCCAGCAGTGAAGCGCTTTTAAGCGATACGCAGTATTTT
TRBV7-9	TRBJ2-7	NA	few	CASSLSTYEQYF	TGTGCCAGCAGCTTATCCACCTACGAGCAGTACTTC
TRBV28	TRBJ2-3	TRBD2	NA	CASSRPSGSRDTQYF	TGTGCCAGCAGTAGGCCTAGCGGGAGTAGGGATACGCAGTATTTT